The clone carrying this T cell receptor beta chain was found many times. TCRdb reprocessed the 5' RACE reads via MiXCR and lists one record per CDR3 protein. The table has about 220,000 distinct CDR3 sequences, under 8.5% seen once; the top ten hold about 14%. This specimen belongs to a study of identical twins. CDR3 size: 13 residues. The V gene's germline CDR1 is SGHAT and CDR2 FQNNGV. V was cut by 3 bases and J by 3 bases, with 6 bases left in between. Separately, the same data were catalogued under a study of T cells expressing NK-cell markers. In that study: In a few donors, dominant clonotypes made up about 25-60.1% of CD3+CD56-NKG2C+ cells.

The TCR sequence derives from a woman in her late teens or twenties in good health. Material for sequencing was CD8+ T cells sorted from blood. This sequence joins TRBV11-2 and TRBJ2-1; D call uncertain. The CDR3 nucleotides are TGTGCCAGCAGCTTCCTCTACTACAATGAGCAGTTCTTC. This sequence encodes CASSFLYYNEQFF.